The 17 T cell receptor beta chains presented below share a single source sample, sequenced in a study of T cell responses to AZD1222 COVID-19 vaccine. The method was immunoSEQ multiplex PCR; TCRdb's version includes in-frame clones alone and lacks a portion of them. The sample records 100,000 to 150,000 clones, more than 80% being singletons. The specimen was peripheral blood, collected 28 days after the second AZD1222 dose. The source of these receptors is an adult who received the AZD1222 COVID-19 vaccine.

This chain links TRBV5-1 with TRBJ1-1; D unclear. Trimming stripped 6 bases from V and 1 base from J, with 10 bases between. This CDR3 region has 13 residues. Per the germline V gene, CDR1 is SGHRS and CDR2 is YFSETQ. CDR3 coding DNA: TGCGCCAGCAAATCGGTTTCGAACACTGAAGCTTTCTTT. Its protein is CASKSVSNTEAFF.

The chain uses TRBV12-5 and TRBJ2-2, with D unresolved. This CDR3 is built from 15 residues. The germline V gene encodes CDR1 LGHNT and CDR2 FRNRAP. V was shortened by 3 bases and J by 6 bases, with 14 bases between the two germline ends. The CDR3 region has the DNA TGTGCTAGTGGTTTCGGCAGGCCACGAGCCGGGGAGCTGTTTTTT. It is translated as CASGFGRPRAGELFF.

This clone was detected only once. This sequence joins TRBV27 and TRBJ1-2, with 8 bases aligning to TRBD1. The junction had 8 bases not matched to a gene; V was cut back by 1 base and J by 7 bases. Germline-derived CDR1 and CDR2 are MNHEY and SMNVEV (reference sequence). CDR3 length: 15 residues. CDR3: CASSLYAGDRGGYTF. The CDR3 bases are TGTGCCAGCAGTTTATACGCGGGTGACAGGGGTGGCTACACCTTC.

This clone showed up just once. This sequence joins TRBV3-1 (or the pseudogene TRBV3-2) and TRBJ1-6, with D perhaps TRBD1 (6 bases). The CDR3 extends over 16 amino acids. The V end was cut by 0 bases, the J end by 10 bases, with 16 bases between. Germline loops: CDR1 LGHDT, CDR2 YNNKEL (reference sequence). CDR3 region: CASSQDVAGGGSPLHF. CDR3 nucleotide sequence: TGTGCCAGCAGCCAAGATGTTGCGGGGGGCGGATCACCCCTCCACTTT.

The chain is built from TRBV5-1 and TRBJ1-1; D is ambiguous. Germline CDR1 reads SGHRS; CDR2 reads YFSETQ. This CDR3 is built from 13 residues. The V end lost 3 bases, the J end lost 4 bases, and 10 bases lay between the germline ends. The CDR3 nucleotides are TGCGCCAGCAGCTCCCGGGTGGGCACTGAAGCTTTCTTT. Translation: CASSSRVGTEAFF.

About this clone itself: The same CDR3 also results from other DNA sequences found in this sample. V usage is TRBV5-1 and J usage is TRBJ2-3; a possible D gene is TRBD2 (5 bases). Germline loops: CDR1 SGHRS, CDR2 YFSETQ. The CDR3 totals 14 residues. V lost 4 bases to trimming and J lost 1 base, with 10 bases between them. The DNA for the CDR3 is TGCGCCAGCAGCGGGGTCGGGGGCACAGATACGCAGTATTTT. It encodes CASSGVGGTDTQYF.

The rearrangement uses TRBV5-8 and TRBJ1-4, with D tentatively TRBD1 (6 bases). The CDR3 sequence is 17 residues long. Germline V gene sequence: CDR1 SGHTS, CDR2 YDEGEE. The V end was cut by 4 bases, the J end by 0 bases, with 16 bases between. CDR3 sequence: CASSPQWGPTTNEKLFF. The CDR3 nucleotides read TGTGCCAGCAGCCCCCAATGGGGGCCTACAACTAATGAAAAACTGTTTTTT.

The J gene is TRBJ1-1, the V gene TRBV15; D possibly corresponds to TRBD1 (6 bases). The V end was cut by 0 bases, the J end by 3 bases, with 11 bases between. The CDR3 is 15 residues long. Germline values: CDR1 LNHNV, CDR2 YYDKDF (reference sequence). Here the CDR3 reads CATSRDRGAYTEAFF. The CDR3 coding sequence is TGTGCCACCAGCAGAGATCGGGGGGCGTACACTGAAGCTTTCTTT.

The V and J genes are TRBV3-1 (or the pseudogene TRBV3-2) and TRBJ2-3; tentatively, D is TRBD1 (5 bases). Germline values: CDR1 LGHDT, CDR2 YNNKEL (reference sequence). The germline V and J ends were trimmed by 0 bases and 9 bases, with 16 bases remaining between them. The CDR3 has 15 amino acids. CDR3 in DNA: TGTGCCAGCAGCCAAGACGACAGTCAGGGCATGACGCAGTATTTT. Translation gives CASSQDDSQGMTQYF.

The rearrangement links TRBV7-2 to TRBJ2-1, with a possible D match to TRBD2 (5 bases). CDR3 size: 16 residues. Germline values: CDR1 SGHTA, CDR2 FQGNSA. Trimming pared 5 bases from V and 0 bases from J, leaving 14 bases between. CDR3 in amino acids: CASSPEAYYSYNEQFF. In DNA form, the CDR3 reads TGTGCCAGCAGCCCGGAGGCCTACTACTCCTACAATGAGCAGTTCTTC.

This clone was recorded once. The junction differs from germline at one of its ends, possibly a read error. V gene TRBV7-2 combines with J gene TRBJ2-7; D possibly corresponds to TRBD1 (6 bases). The CDR3 contains 14 residues. Germline assignment: CDR1 SGHTA and CDR2 FQGNSA. CDR3 region: CASRLGGSSYEQYF. Here the CDR3 DNA reads TGTGCCAGCAGGTTAGGGGGAAGCTCCTACGAGCAGTACTTC.

The chain combines TRBV7-9 with TRBJ2-7; 9 positions agree with TRBD1. The CDR3 consists of 15 residues. Trimming at V came to 6 bases and at J to 0 bases, leaving 6 bases not matched to a gene. CDR1 is SEHNR, CDR2 FQNEAQ, per germline (reference sequence). The CDR3 loop is CASSSGTGFSYEQYF. The CDR3 DNA follows: TGTGCCAGCAGTTCCGGGACAGGGTTCTCCTACGAGCAGTACTTC.

The chain employs TRBV7-2 and TRBJ2-2; no definite D call. The V end was cut by 5 bases, the J end by 4 bases, with 11 bases between. The length of the CDR3 is 14 residues. Germline CDR1 reads SGHTA; CDR2 reads FQGNSA. The CDR3 here is CASSTQVATGELFF. The CDR3 nucleotides are TGTGCCAGCAGCACCCAGGTCGCCACCGGGGAGCTGTTTTTT.

This clone appeared once. The genes are TRBV2 and TRBJ2-7; D ambiguous. Looked up from germline, CDR1 is SNHLY and CDR2 is FYNNEI. V lost 1 base to trimming and J lost 0 bases, with 10 bases between them. The CDR3 extends over 15 amino acids. The CDR3 spells CASSEVSPSSYEQYF. As DNA, the CDR3 is TGTGCCAGCAGTGAAGTCAGTCCGAGCTCCTACGAGCAGTACTTC.

This sequence joins TRBV10-3 and TRBJ2-5, with D possibly called TRBD1 or TRBD2 (6 bases each). CDR3 length: 15 amino acids. V lost 10 bases and J 3 bases, leaving 21 bases between the germline ends. Germline V gives CDR1 ENHRY, CDR2 SYGVKD. In DNA form, the CDR3 reads TGTGCCACCACGGCGGGGAACAGGGCAGAAGAGACCCAGTACTTC. Protein: CATTAGNRAEETQYF.

CDR3 residues: CASSTDGGSYNEQFF. As DNA, the CDR3 is TGTGCCAGCAGCACAGATGGGGGCTCCTACAATGAGCAGTTCTTC. The rearrangement joins TRBV7-2 to TRBJ2-1, with D perhaps matching TRBD1 or TRBD2 (5 bases each). Germline V gene lookup returns CDR1 SGHTA and CDR2 FQGNSA. The V end was cut by 5 bases, the J end by 0 bases, with 11 bases between. The CDR3 extends over 15 amino acids.

The chain couples TRBV5-1 to TRBJ1-5; D remains ambiguous. Trimming pared 3 bases from V and 4 bases from J, leaving 8 bases between. The germline V gene has CDR1 SGHRS and CDR2 YFSETQ. The CDR3 consists of 13 residues. CDR3 DNA: TGCGCCAGCAGCTGGGTGAGTAATCAGCCCCAGCATTTT. Its translation: CASSWVSNQPQHF.